These 14 T cell receptor beta chains were all obtained from the same sample, sequenced in a study of blood T cell repertoires in COVID-19. Here immunoSEQ multiplex PCR was the method, and the copy in TCRdb shows in-frame clones only, minus some. The repertoire holds 120,000 or so clones, with around four fifths as singletons. The sample comprised peripheral blood. These TCRs come from a human donor in a cohort sampled during active COVID-19.

This clone has a single count. The rearrangement uses TRBV28 and TRBJ2-5; TRBD1 agrees at 7 bases. CDR3 size: 15 residues. CDR1 and CDR2 (germline): MDHEN, SYDVKM. V shed 6 bases and J 5 bases; nucleotides not matched to a gene: 12. The CDR3 sequence is CASSRRTGSSETQYF. The CDR3 DNA reads TGTGCCAGCAGCCGGCGGACAGGCAGTAGCGAGACCCAGTACTTC.

V and J are TRBV30 and TRBJ2-2, with 10 bases matching TRBD1. V lost 0 bases to trimming and J lost 3 bases; unmatched junction nucleotides: 7. The CDR3 is 17 residues long. Germline CDR1 GTSNPN, CDR2 SVGIG (reference sequence). The CDR3 reads CAWSVLAGTGDTGELFF. The CDR3 coding sequence is TGTGCCTGGAGTGTATTGGCCGGGACAGGGGACACCGGGGAGCTGTTTTTT.

The rearrangement uses TRBV6-5 and TRBJ2-1; 9 positions agree with TRBD2. CDR3 size: 15 residues. The germline V gene has CDR1 MNHEY and CDR2 SVGAGI. V lost 6 bases to trimming and J lost 4 bases; unmatched junction nucleotides: 7. The CDR3 is CASRISGSLYNEQFF. The CDR3, as DNA: TGTGCCAGCAGGATTAGCGGGAGTCTTTACAATGAGCAGTTCTTC.

The chain carries TRBV7-2 and TRBJ2-7; TRBD2 matches at 7 bases. CDR3 size: 15 residues. V was pared by 5 bases and J by 3 bases, with 10 bases of the junction left unmatched. Germline-derived CDR1 and CDR2 are SGHTA and FQGNSA. CDR3 coding DNA: TGTGCCAGCAGCCCTTCCGGGACTACCTTCTACGAGCAGTACTTC. Amino acid sequence: CASSPSGTTFYEQYF.

The table lists this clone with a few counts. V is TRBV19 and J is TRBJ1-1; no definite D call. Germline V lookup: CDR1 LNHDA, CDR2 SQIVND (reference sequence). This CDR3 contains 12 residues. Trimming left V 4 bases short and J 6 bases short, with 9 bases between. For the CDR3, the DNA is TGTGCCAGTAGTAACCTAGCGGCTGAAGCTTTCTTT. The encoded protein is CASSNLAAEAFF.

This sequence joins TRBV11-1 and TRBJ2-2, with D unresolved. The V and J ends lost 5 bases and 1 base respectively, with 14 bases between them. The V gene's germline CDR1 is SGHAT and CDR2 FQDESV (reference sequence). The CDR3 loop spans 16 amino acids. CDR3 in amino acids: CASSRFNTENTGELFF. DNA for the CDR3: TGTGCCAGCAGCCGATTCAACACCGAGAACACCGGGGAGCTGTTTTTT. The whole variable domain, filled in from reference TRBV11-1 and TRBJ2-2, reads EAEVAQSPRYKITEKSQAVAFWCDPISGHATLYWYRQILGQGPELLVQFQDESVVDDSQLPKDRFSAERLKGVDSTLKIQPAELGDSAMYLCASSRFNTENTGELFFGEGSRLTVL.

The DNA for the CDR3 is TGCAGTGCTAGTAGCGGGACCCAAGATCGGACCCAGTACTTC. Translation gives CSASSGTQDRTQYF. The V gene is TRBV20-1, the J gene TRBJ2-5, with 8 bases fitting TRBD2. Germline assignment: CDR1 DFQATT and CDR2 SNEGSKA (reference sequence). The J segment lost 7 bases and the V segment lost 3 bases, leaving 10 bases of the junction unmatched. This CDR3 has 14 residues.

The rearrangement joins TRBV28 to TRBJ1-4; D is ambiguous. The CDR3 loop spans 13 amino acids. CDR1 and CDR2 from the germline V gene are MDHEN and SYDVKM. V was trimmed by 5 bases and J by 16 bases, leaving 20 bases between them. The DNA for the CDR3 is TGTGCCAGCAGTCAATCTGATAGACAAGTGCCGTTTTTT. It is translated as CASSQSDRQVPFF.

The chain joins TRBV5-1 to TRBJ1-1; maybe TRBD1 (6 bases). The CDR3 spans 14 residues. V lost 0 bases to trimming and J lost 7 bases, with 13 bases between them. Germline CDR1 is SGHRS and CDR2 is YFSETQ. CDR3 bases: TGCGCCAGCAGCTTGGAAGGCAGGGGAAGTGAAGCTTTCTTT. Its protein product is CASSLEGRGSEAFF.

This chain joins TRBV2 and TRBJ1-3; D unresolved. CDR1 is SNHLY, CDR2 FYNNEI, per germline. The CDR3 covers 13 residues. V was cut by 7 bases and J by 2 bases, with 9 bases left in between. CDR3 nucleotides: TGTGCCAGCATGAACGGAGCTGGAAACACCATATATTTT. Amino acid sequence: CASMNGAGNTIYF.

V and J are TRBV6-5 and TRBJ2-1; D is unclear. CDR3 length: 16 residues. The germline V and J ends were trimmed by 4 bases and 1 base, with 14 bases remaining between them. CDR1 is MNHEY and CDR2 is SVGAGI in the germline V gene. The CDR3 protein is CASSSPTVGSYNEQFF. CDR3 in DNA: TGTGCCAGCAGTTCGCCAACCGTCGGGTCCTACAATGAGCAGTTCTTC.

The table lists this clone with a few counts. The chain combines TRBV21-1 with TRBJ1-5; the table's TRBD1 call for D was not verified on the DNA. TRBV21-1 is a pseudogene segment. The CDR3 length is 22 residues. CDR3 bases: TGTGCCAGCAGCAAAGGGATTTTGAGGGACAGGAGCCAAAGGAGGTCGGTTCAGCCCCAGCATTTT. This translates into CASSKGILRDRSQRRSVQPQHF.

This clone was seen repeatedly, ten times or more. The rearrangement joins TRBV7-2 to TRBJ2-7; TRBD2 aligns across 10 bases. J was trimmed by 3 bases and V by 6 bases; bases with no gene match: 11. In germline, CDR1 is SGHTA, CDR2 FQGNSA. This CDR3 contains 16 residues. The CDR3 loop is CASSSGPSGGGYEQYF. Written as DNA, the CDR3 is TGTGCCAGCAGTTCGGGGCCTAGCGGGGGAGGCTACGAGCAGTACTTC.

The V gene is TRBV9, the J gene TRBJ2-1, with 8 nucleotides matching TRBD2. Germline CDR1 is SGDLS and CDR2 is YYNGEE. After removal of 0 bases from V and 6 bases from J, the junction contained 8 bases not matched to a gene. The CDR3 has 16 residues. CDR3 residues: CASSVGWLAGSNEQFF. CDR3 coding DNA: TGTGCCAGCAGCGTAGGTTGGCTAGCGGGTAGCAATGAGCAGTTCTTC.